This T cell receptor (beta chain) appears in the sequencing data of a study of blood T cell repertoires in COVID-19. Produced via immunoSEQ multiplex PCR; TCRdb's table is partial and in-frame only. The data show under 350,000 clones, roughly 86% seen once. Notes on this clone: Other nucleotide sequences in the sample specify the same CDR3.

The CDR3 consists of 12 residues. The germline gives CDR1 GTSNPN, CDR2 SVGIG (reference sequence). Between the trimmed V and J ends, which lost 0 bases and 5 bases, there was a span of 7 bases. Sequenced input: peripheral blood. The clonotype originates from a man younger than 35 with active or convalescent COVID-19. The chain is built from TRBV30 and TRBJ1-1, with D perhaps matching TRBD1 (6 bases). CDR3: CAWSVGGTEAFF. The CDR3 DNA sequence: TGTGCCTGGAGTGTAGGGGGAACTGAAGCTTTCTTT.